Sequencing of this T cell receptor (beta chain) was carried out in a study of OX40 agonist ivuxolimab in advanced cancers. People who had autoimmune disease history or systemic immunosuppression were excluded. Study findings and constraints: Partial responders treated at 0.1-3.0 mg/kg exhibited clonal expansion among the lowest measured. CD8+ T cells averaged more expanded clones than CD4+.

The protocol was immunoSEQ multiplex PCR, while the TCRdb copy is restricted to in-frame clones and leaves out a portion. Among some 63,000 clones listed, about 83% were seen once. This clone was seen a single time. The antigen remains unidentified. The clonotype comes from an adult with an advanced solid tumor such as melanoma, head and neck, liver or kidney cancer. The sequencing here drew on CD4+ or CD8+ T cells sorted from blood, taken in a trial of the OX40 agonist ivuxolimab.

The CDR3 region has the DNA TGTGCCAGCAGGGCGGGGGTTGTAAGCAATCAGCCCCAGCATTTT. Protein: CASRAGVVSNQPQHF. The V and J genes are TRBV27 and TRBJ1-5; a weak D match, TRBD1 (5 bases). The CDR3 has 15 amino acids. The V and J ends lost 6 bases and 1 base respectively, with 13 bases between them. CDR1 is MNHEY and CDR2 is SMNVEV in the germline V gene (reference sequence).